This TCR beta chain came from a study of blood T cell repertoires in COVID-19 (dated by TCRdb to the early 2020s). In the study overall: The collaborator samples originated in the United States, Italy and Spain and spanned the acute and convalescent phases of COVID-19. The samples were drawn from two sources: the first 160 participants of the ongoing ImmuneRACE study, and fewer than 1,500 subjects contributed by 6 global collaborators. The material from the prospective study consisted of cDNA or gDNA derived from T cells, B-cell-depleted T cells, or PBMCs. The repertoires were released in a freely available public database intended as a resource for research on the immune response to SARS-CoV-2. The dataset comprised deeply sampled blood TCRbeta repertoires from subjects exposed to, actively infected with, or recovered from COVID-19. A de-identified subject ID, COVID-19 status, age in years and sex were almost always included in the sample metadata. HLA class I and class II types, where available, came from metadata supplied by the sample provider rather than from assay-based typing. Overall study outcomes, separate from this receptor: Clinical and demographic metadata were provided uncurated, with the amount varying by source and participant.

In Seattle, one collaborating source enrolled patients while the infection was active and tracked those patients longitudinally over the course of disease. The collaborating institutions used their own protocols to collect whole blood in K2EDTA tubes. Collaborator samples were shipped for TCRbeta analysis as frozen whole blood, isolated PBMCs, or DNA extracted from either sample type. TCRbeta CDR3 regions were amplified from genomic DNA using the immunoSEQ Assay, a bias-controlled multiplex PCR. The paper's processing steps were these. Within the assay, amplification of reference gene primers was used to estimate how many nucleated cells each sample contained. To quantify the absolute abundance of each unique TCRbeta CDR3 rearrangement, sequence reads were collapsed and filtered. For each sample, productive Simpson clonality was calculated by taking the square root of Simpson's diversity index across productive rearrangements. TCRdb's version of the immuneACCESS table is confined to in-frame rearrangements and falls short of the full clone set. An unresolved V gene accounts for under half of the shortfall where checked; the remainder is of unknown origin. From that table come the V and J calls and clone size; the DNA was used to work out D and trimming. The sample yields 330,000 or so clones; roughly 89% were counted once. Roughly 9.9% of the sample comes from the top ten.

The germline V gene supplies CDR1 KGHSH and CDR2 LQKENI. V is pared back by 3 bases and J by 3 bases, with 8 bases lying between the germline termini. The CDR3 numbers 13 residues from cysteine through phenylalanine. Of all the DNA, just the CDR3 is kept, 39 bases in frame from base 1. This clone was seen only once. Its antigen is unknown. No base qualities exist here, and no much larger clone lies one base off it. The source of this sequence is a man aged 25-40 years with COVID-19, enrolled during active disease. The sequenced sample consisted of peripheral blood. Here the chain combines TRBV18 and TRBJ1-1, with the D gene not confidently named. The encoded CDR3 is CASSPRTDTEAFF. The sequenced DNA: TGTGCCAGCTCACCTAGAACGGACACTGAAGCTTTCTTT. Extended through the reference TRBV18 and TRBJ1-1 proteins, this CDR3 yields the full variable domain: NAGVMQNPRHLVRRRGQEARLRCSPMKGHSHVYWYRQLPEEGLKFMVYLQKENIIDESGMPKERFSAEFPKEGPSILRIQQVVRGDSAAYFCASSPRTDTEAFFGQGTRLTVV.